This TCR beta chain was found in a study of vaccination and CD4 T cells after COVID-19. Overall study context: Each participant was administered two doses of a vaccine, which was either BNT162b2 or mRNA-1273.

Germline V gene sequence: CDR1 KGHSH, CDR2 LQKENI. V shed 1 base and J shed 0 bases, with 10 bases lying between them. There are 15 residues in the CDR3. Points from the study as a whole: Convalescent patients' clones that were vaccine-specific were spike mono-reactive in 304 of 307 cases.

As for treatment: roughly ten-day PBMC culture with coronavirus spike peptide pools or control peptides (ViraFEST assay). Worth noting for this clonotype: The antigen remains undetermined.

An Oncomine TCR Beta short-read assay was used to sequence the DNA from cultured CD4+ T cells. In TCRdb, the PCR reads were re-called with MiXCR into one record per CDR3 protein. The sample comprises approximately 13,000 distinct CDR3 sequences, 60% of which are singletons, and roughly an eighth rests with the top ten. The sequenced sample was CD4+ T cells from blood, cultured in vitro. The rearrangement uses TRBV18 and TRBJ2-7, with D possibly being TRBD1 (6 bases). The receptor comes from a human donor who had recovered from COVID-19. In DNA form, the CDR3 reads TGTGCCAGCTCACCACAGGGGGTTTCCTCCTACGAGCAGTACTTC. Translating gives CASSPQGVSSYEQYF.